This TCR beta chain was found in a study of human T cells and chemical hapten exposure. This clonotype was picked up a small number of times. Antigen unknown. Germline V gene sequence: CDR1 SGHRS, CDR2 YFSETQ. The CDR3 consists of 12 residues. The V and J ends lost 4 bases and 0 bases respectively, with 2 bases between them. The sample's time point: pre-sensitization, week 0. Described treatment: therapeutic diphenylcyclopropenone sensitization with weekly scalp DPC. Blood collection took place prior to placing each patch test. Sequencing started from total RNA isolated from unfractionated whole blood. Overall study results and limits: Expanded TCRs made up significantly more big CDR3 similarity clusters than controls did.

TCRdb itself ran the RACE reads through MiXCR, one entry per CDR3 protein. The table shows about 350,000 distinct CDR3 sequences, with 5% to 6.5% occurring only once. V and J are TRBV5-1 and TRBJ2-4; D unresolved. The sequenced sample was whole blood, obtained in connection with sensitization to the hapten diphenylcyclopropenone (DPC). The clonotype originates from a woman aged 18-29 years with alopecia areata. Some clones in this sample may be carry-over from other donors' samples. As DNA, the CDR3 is TGCGCCAGCAGCCTAGCCAAAAACATTCAGTACTTC. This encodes CASSLAKNIQYF.